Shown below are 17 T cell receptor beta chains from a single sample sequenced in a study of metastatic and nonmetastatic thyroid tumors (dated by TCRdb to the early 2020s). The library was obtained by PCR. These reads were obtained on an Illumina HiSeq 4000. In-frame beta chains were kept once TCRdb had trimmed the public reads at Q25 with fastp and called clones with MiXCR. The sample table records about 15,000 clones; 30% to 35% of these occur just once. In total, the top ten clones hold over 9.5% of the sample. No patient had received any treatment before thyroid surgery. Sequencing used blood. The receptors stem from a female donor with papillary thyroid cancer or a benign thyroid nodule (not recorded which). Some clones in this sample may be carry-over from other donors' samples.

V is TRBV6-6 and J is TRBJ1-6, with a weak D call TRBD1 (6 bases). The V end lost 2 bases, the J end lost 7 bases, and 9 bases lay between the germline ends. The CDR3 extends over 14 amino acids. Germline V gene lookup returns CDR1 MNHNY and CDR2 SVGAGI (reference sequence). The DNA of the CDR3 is TGTGCCAGCAGTTACCAGGGGCCGAATTCACCCCTCCACTTT. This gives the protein CASSYQGPNSPLHF.

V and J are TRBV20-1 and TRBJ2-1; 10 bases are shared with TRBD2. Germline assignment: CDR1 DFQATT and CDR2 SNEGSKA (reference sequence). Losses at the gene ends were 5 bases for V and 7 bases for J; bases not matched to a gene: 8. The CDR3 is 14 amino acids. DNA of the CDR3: TGCAGTGCTTACCTTAGCGGGAGGAGAAATGAGCAGTTCTTC. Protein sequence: CSAYLSGRRNEQFF.

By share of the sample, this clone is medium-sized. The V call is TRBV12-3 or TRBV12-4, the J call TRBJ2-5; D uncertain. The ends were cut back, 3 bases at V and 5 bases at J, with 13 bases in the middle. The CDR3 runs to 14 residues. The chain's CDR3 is CASSFRARSETQYF. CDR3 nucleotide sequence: TGTGCCAGCAGTTTCCGAGCCCGATCCGAGACCCAGTACTTC.

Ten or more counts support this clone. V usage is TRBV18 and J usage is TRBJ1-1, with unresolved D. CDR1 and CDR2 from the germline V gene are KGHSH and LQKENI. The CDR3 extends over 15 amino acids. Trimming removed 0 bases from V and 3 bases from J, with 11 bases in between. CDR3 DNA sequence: TGTGCCAGCTCACCACCGTCTGGGTTGGACACTGAAGCTTTCTTT. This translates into CASSPPSGLDTEAFF.

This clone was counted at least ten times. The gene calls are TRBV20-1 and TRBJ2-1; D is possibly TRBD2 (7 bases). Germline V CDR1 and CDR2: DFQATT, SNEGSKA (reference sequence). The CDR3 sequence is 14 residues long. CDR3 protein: CSLPPKGGGNEQFF. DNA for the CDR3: TGCAGCCTCCCCCCCAAGGGGGGGGGAAATGAGCAGTTCTTC.

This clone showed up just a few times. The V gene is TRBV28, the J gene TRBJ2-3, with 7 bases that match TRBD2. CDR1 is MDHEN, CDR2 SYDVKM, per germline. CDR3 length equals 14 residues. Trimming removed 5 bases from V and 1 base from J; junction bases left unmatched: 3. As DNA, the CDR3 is TGTGCCAGCAGTCCTAGCGGCCGCACAGATACGCAGTATTTT. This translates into CASSPSGRTDTQYF.

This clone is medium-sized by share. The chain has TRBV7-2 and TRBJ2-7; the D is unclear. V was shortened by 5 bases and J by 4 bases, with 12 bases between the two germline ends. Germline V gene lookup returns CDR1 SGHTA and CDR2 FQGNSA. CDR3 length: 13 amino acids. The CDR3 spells CASSPNRQYEQYF. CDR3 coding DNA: TGTGCCAGCAGCCCCAACCGACAATACGAGCAGTACTTC.

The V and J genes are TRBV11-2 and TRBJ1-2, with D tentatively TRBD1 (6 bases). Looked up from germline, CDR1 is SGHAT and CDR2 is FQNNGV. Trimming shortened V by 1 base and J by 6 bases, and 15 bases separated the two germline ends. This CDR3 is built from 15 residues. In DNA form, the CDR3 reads TGTGCCAGCAGCTTAGGGGGCAGGGGCTTCGATGGCTACACCTTC. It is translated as CASSLGGRGFDGYTF.

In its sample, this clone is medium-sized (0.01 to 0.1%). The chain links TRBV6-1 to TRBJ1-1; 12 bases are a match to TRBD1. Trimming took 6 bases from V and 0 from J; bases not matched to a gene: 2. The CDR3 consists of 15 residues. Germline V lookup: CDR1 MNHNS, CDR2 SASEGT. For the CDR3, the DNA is TGTGCCAGCAGCCGGGACAGGGGGCTGAACACTGAAGCTTTCTTT. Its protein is CASSRDRGLNTEAFF.

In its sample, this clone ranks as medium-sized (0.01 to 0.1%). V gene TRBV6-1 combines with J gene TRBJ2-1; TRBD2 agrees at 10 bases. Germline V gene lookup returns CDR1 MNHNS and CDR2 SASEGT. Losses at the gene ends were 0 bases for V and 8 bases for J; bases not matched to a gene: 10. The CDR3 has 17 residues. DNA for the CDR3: TGTGCCAGCAGTGAAGCGAGCGGTAGCGGGGGGTCCGATGAGCAGTTCTTC. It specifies CASSEASGSGGSDEQFF.

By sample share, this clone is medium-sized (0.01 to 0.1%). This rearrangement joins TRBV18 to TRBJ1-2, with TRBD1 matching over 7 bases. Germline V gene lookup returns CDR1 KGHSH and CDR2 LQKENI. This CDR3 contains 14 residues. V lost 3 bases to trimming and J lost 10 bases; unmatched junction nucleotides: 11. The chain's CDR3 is CASSPVKGQGDYTF. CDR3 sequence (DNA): TGTGCCAGCTCACCTGTTAAAGGTCAGGGGGACTACACCTTC.

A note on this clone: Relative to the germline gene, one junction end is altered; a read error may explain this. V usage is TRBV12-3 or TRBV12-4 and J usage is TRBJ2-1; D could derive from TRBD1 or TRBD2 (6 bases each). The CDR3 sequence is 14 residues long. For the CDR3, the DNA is TGTGCCAGCAGCTTAGGGGGGCAGCTCAATGAGCAGTTCTTC. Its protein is CASSLGGQLNEQFF.

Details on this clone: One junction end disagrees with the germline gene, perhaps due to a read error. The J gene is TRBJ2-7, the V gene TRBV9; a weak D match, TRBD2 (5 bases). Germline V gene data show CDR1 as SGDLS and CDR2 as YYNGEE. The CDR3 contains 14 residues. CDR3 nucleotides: TGTGCCGGCAGCGTAGTGGAGGAAGGCTACGAGCAGTACTTC. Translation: CAGSVVEEGYEQYF.

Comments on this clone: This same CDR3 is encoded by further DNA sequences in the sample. The CDR3 coding sequence is TGTGCCAGCAGACGGGGGACGGGAGGCACCACCTCTGGAAATTCACCCCTCCACTTT. It translates to CASRRGTGGTTSGNSPLHF. V usage is TRBV6-2 or TRBV6-3 and J usage is TRBJ1-6, with D tentatively TRBD1 (5 bases). The CDR3 has 19 amino acids. Trimming stripped 6 bases from V and 7 bases from J, with 28 bases between. CDR1 is MNHEY, CDR2 SVGEGT, per germline.

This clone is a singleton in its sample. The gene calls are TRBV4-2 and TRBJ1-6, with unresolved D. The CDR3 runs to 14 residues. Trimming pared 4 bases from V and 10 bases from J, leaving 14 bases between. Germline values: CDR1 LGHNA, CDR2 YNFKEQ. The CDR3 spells CASSPRVTPSPLHF. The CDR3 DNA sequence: TGTGCCAGCAGCCCCCGGGTCACCCCGTCACCCCTCCACTTT.

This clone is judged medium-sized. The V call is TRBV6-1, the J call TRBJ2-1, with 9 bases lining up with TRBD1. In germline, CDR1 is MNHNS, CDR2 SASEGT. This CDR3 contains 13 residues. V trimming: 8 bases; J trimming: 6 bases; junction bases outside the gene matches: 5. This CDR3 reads CASDRQGGNEQFF. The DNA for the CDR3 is TGTGCCAGCGATAGACAGGGGGGCAATGAGCAGTTCTTC.

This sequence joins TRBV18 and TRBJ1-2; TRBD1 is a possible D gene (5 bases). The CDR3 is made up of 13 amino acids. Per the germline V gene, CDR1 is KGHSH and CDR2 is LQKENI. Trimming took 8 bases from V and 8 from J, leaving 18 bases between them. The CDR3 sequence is CASELSREYGYTF. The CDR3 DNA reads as TGTGCCAGCGAGCTTTCCAGGGAGTACGGCTACACCTTC.